This T cell receptor beta chain was observed in a study of cytotoxic CD8 clonotypes in ibrutinib-treated CLL. General study points: Clonality rose at ibrutinib response and fell back toward baseline at progression.

Method: immunoSEQ multiplex PCR; TCRdb's copy keeps in-frame clones and lacks some. Among 300,000 to 350,000 clones listed, about 80% were seen once. Per the germline V gene, CDR1 is SGHNT and CDR2 is YYREEE (reference sequence). The CDR3 spans 12 residues. V was cut by 4 bases and J by 1 base, with 5 bases left in between. This clone occurred a few times. Its antigen remains unknown. TCR beta libraries used roughly 2 micrograms of DNA from cryopreserved PBMCs. The V call is TRBV5-4, the J call TRBJ1-1; D remains unclear. This sequence was found in a human donor with chronic lymphocytic leukemia. The sequencing here drew on PBMCs, taken before ibrutinib treatment. CDR3 sequence: CASSGRNTEAFF. The DNA for the CDR3 is TGTGCCAGCAGCGGGAGGAACACTGAAGCTTTCTTT.